This record concerns one T cell receptor beta chain sequence. CDR3 length: 16 amino acids. Germline CDR1 is SGDLS and CDR2 is YYNGEE. The junction had 9 bases not matched to a gene; V was cut back by 0 bases and J by 7 bases. Allocation to cohorts depended on clinical history reported by the participants. Authors' processing steps: Amplification with reference gene primers provided the estimates of nucleated cell counts. This table comes from immunoSEQ multiplex PCR, and its TCRdb copy is limited to in-frame clones, with some not included. V and J calls and clone size are those listed in that table; D and trimming were worked out from the DNA. Found here are 180,000 or so clones, about nine tenths of them singletons; the top ten hold more than 0.75%. The record originates from a study of blood T cell repertoires in COVID-19.

The chain couples TRBV9 to TRBJ2-3; 9 bases fit TRBD2. The sequence was obtained from a woman under 30 who had recovered from COVID-19. Sequencing used PBMCs or T cells enriched from blood (not recorded which). The CDR3 here is CASSVGRGGRAHTQYF. The CDR3 DNA follows: TGTGCCAGCAGCGTAGGGCGCGGCGGGAGGGCCCATACGCAGTATTTT.